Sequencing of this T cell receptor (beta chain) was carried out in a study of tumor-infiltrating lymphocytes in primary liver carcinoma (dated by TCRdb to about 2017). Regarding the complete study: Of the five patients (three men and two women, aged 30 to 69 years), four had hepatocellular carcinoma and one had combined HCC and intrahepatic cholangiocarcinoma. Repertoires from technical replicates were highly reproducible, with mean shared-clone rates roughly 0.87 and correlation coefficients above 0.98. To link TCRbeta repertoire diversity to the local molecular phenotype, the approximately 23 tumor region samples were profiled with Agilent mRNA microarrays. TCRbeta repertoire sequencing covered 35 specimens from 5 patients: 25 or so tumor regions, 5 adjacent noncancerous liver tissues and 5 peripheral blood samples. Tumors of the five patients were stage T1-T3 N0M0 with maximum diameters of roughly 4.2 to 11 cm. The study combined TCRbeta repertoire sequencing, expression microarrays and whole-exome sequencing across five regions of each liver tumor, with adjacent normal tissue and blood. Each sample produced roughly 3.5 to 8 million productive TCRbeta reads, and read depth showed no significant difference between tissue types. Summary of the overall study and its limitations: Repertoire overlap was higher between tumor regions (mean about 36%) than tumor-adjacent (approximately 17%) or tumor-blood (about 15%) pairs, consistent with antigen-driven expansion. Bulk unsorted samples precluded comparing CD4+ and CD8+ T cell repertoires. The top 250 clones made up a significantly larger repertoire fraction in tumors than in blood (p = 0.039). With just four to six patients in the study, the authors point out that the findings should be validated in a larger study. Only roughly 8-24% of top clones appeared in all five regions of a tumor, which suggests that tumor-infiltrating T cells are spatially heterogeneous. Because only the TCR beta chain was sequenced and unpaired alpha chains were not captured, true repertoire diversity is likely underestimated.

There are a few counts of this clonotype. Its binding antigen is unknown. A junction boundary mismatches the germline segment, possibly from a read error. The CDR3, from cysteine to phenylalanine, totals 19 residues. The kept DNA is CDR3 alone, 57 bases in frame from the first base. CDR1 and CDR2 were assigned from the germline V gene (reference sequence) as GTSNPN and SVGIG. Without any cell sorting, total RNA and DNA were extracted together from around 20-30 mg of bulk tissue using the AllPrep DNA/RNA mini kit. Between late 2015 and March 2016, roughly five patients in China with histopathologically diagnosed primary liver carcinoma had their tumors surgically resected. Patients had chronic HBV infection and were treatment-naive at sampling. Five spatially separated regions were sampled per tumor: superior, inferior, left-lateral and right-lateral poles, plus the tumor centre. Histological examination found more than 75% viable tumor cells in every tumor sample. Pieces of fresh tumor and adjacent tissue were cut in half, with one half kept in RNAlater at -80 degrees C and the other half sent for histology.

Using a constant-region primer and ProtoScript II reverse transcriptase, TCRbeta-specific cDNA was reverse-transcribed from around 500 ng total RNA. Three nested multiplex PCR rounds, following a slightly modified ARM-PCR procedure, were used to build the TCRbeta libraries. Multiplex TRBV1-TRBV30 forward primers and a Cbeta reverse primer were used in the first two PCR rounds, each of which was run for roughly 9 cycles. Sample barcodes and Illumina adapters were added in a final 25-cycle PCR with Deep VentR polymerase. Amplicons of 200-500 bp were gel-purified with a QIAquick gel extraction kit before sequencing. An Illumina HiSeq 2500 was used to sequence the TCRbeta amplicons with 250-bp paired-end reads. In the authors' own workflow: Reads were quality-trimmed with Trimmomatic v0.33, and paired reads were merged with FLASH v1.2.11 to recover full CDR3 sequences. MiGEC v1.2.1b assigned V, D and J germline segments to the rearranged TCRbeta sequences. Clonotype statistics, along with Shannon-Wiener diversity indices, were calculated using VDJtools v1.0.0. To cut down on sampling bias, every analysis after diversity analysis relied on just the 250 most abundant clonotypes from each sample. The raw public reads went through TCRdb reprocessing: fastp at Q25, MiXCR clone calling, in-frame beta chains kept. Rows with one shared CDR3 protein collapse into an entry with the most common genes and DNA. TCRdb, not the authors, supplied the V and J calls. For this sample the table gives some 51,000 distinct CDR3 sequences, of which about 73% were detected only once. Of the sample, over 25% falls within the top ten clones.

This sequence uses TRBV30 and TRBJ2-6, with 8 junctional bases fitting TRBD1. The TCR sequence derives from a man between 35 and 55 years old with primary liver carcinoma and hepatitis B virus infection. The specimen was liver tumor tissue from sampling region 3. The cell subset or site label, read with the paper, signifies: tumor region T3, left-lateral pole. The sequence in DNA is TGTGCCTGGAGTTCACACCAGGGGGCTCGACTCTCTGGGACCAACGTCCTGACTTTC. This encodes CAWSSHQGARLSGTNVLTF.